Each of the 14 T cell receptor beta chains below was sequenced from the same sample in a study of blood T cell repertoires in COVID-19. TCRdb keeps only in-frame clones here, not all; method: immunoSEQ multiplex PCR. This sample has 350,000 to 450,000 clones, with approximately 91% found just once. The sequenced sample was PBMCs or T cells enriched from blood (not recorded which). The source is a middle-aged woman who had been exposed to COVID-19.

The chain links TRBV19 to TRBJ1-4; 9 nucleotides agree with TRBD1. V lost 9 bases and J lost 7; bases outside the gene matches: 15. Germline V gene lookup returns CDR1 LNHDA and CDR2 SQIVND (reference sequence). This CDR3 is 16 amino acids long. The chain's CDR3 is CASSPGQGIRGEKLFF. The CDR3 region has the DNA TGTGCCAGCTCCCCGGGACAGGGAATAAGAGGTGAAAAACTGTTTTTT.

The rearrangement links TRBV7-3 to TRBJ1-3, with a possible D match to TRBD1 (5 bases). Germline CDR1 reads SGHTA; CDR2 reads FQGTGA. V was clipped by 3 bases and J by 8 bases, with 11 bases between them. This CDR3 comprises 13 residues. The CDR3 protein is CASSFGEGDTIYF. The CDR3 DNA reads TGTGCCAGCAGCTTTGGGGAAGGGGACACCATATATTTT.

The chain recombines TRBV28 with TRBJ1-3, with unresolved D. Germline V gene data show CDR1 as MDHEN and CDR2 as SYDVKM. This CDR3 has 16 amino acids. V lost 3 bases and J lost 0, with 12 bases in between. CDR3 DNA sequence: TGTGCCAGCAGTTTTGGTTACAGTTCCTCTGGAAACACCATATATTTT. Translating it yields CASSFGYSSSGNTIYF.

This chain links TRBV7-9 with TRBJ1-5; 11 bases match TRBD1. Germline V gene sequence: CDR1 SEHNR, CDR2 FQNEAQ (reference sequence). The CDR3 is made up of 16 amino acids. V shed 2 bases and J 5 bases; nucleotides not matched to a gene: 5. The CDR3 is CASSLSPDRGHQPQHF. In DNA, the CDR3 is TGTGCCAGCAGCTTATCCCCGGACAGGGGGCATCAGCCCCAGCATTTT.

The V call is TRBV6-5, the J call TRBJ1-1; D unresolved. Germline CDR1 MNHEY, CDR2 SVGAGI. V gave up 0 bases and J gave up 3 bases, with 11 bases separating them. The CDR3 spans 15 residues. CDR3 coding DNA: TGTGCCAGCAGTTACTCGACCGGGTCATACACTGAAGCTTTCTTT. It translates to CASSYSTGSYTEAFF.

The rearrangement uses TRBV5-5 and TRBJ2-7; no clear D. V lost 4 bases to trimming and J lost 5 bases, with 7 bases between them. This CDR3 is 11 amino acids long. Germline lookup yields CDR1 SGHKS and CDR2 YYEKEE (reference sequence). CDR3 residues: CASSPRDEQYF. DNA for the CDR3: TGTGCCAGCAGCCCTCGGGACGAGCAGTACTTC.

This clone was counted a few times. The chain joins TRBV2 to TRBJ1-2; 7 bases line up with TRBD1. Germline CDR1 is SNHLY and CDR2 is FYNNEI. The CDR3 totals 15 residues. The junction had 8 bases not matched to a gene; V was cut back by 6 bases and J by 1 base. The CDR3 sequence: CASRGQLLVNYGYTF. The CDR3 nucleotides are TGTGCCAGCAGGGGACAGCTCCTGGTTAACTATGGCTACACCTTC.

This rearrangement joins TRBV27 to TRBJ2-7; 9 bases map to TRBD1. V dropped 5 bases and J dropped 6; count of bases not matched to a gene: 8. The CDR3 totals 14 residues. Germline V gene lookup returns CDR1 MNHEY and CDR2 SMNVEV (reference sequence). CDR3 sequence reads: CASSHRQGGGEQYF. The CDR3 DNA reads TGTGCCAGCAGTCACCGACAGGGGGGTGGCGAGCAGTACTTC.

This sequence joins TRBV6-6 and TRBJ2-1; 10 bases agree with TRBD1. In germline, CDR1 is MNHNY, CDR2 SVGAGI (reference sequence). Trimming removed 10 bases from V and 9 bases from J; junction bases left unmatched: 9. The CDR3 has 13 amino acids. The CDR3 DNA reads as TGTGCCACTGTGGTCGGGACAGGGGTTGAGCAGTTCTTC. It encodes CATVVGTGVEQFF.

The V gene is TRBV7-9, the J gene TRBJ1-5; 8 bases match TRBD1. CDR1 is SEHNR, CDR2 FQNEAQ, per germline (reference sequence). V lost 2 bases and J lost 7; bases outside the gene matches: 7. The CDR3 totals 15 residues. CDR3 protein: CASSLNSGGGQPQHF. CDR3 nucleotide sequence: TGTGCCAGCAGCTTAAATTCAGGGGGCGGGCAGCCCCAGCATTTT.

This clone was recorded only once. The chain couples TRBV5-1 to TRBJ2-3; 16 bases line up with TRBD2. CDR3 length equals 18 residues. Trimming at V came to 3 bases and at J to 0 bases, leaving 4 bases not matched to a gene. CDR1 is SGHRS, CDR2 YFSETQ, per germline. The CDR3 protein is CASSSGLAGGTSTDTQYF. The CDR3 DNA follows: TGCGCCAGCAGCTCGGGACTAGCGGGAGGGACTAGCACAGATACGCAGTATTTT.

The chain uses TRBV5-5 and TRBJ1-1, with 7 bases identical to TRBD1. V gave up 4 bases and J gave up 5 bases; unmatched junction bases: 11. The length of the CDR3 is 15 residues. Germline V lookup: CDR1 SGHKS, CDR2 YYEKEE (reference sequence). The CDR3 reads CASSREPTGKTEAFF. The CDR3 DNA sequence: TGTGCCAGCAGCCGAGAACCGACAGGGAAGACTGAAGCTTTCTTT.

This chain joins TRBV9 and TRBJ1-1, with 9 bases aligning to TRBD1. The V gene's germline CDR1 is SGDLS and CDR2 YYNGEE. CDR3 length: 15 residues. Trimming at V came to 0 bases and at J to 10 bases, leaving 10 bases not matched to a gene. CDR3 nucleotides: TGTGCCAGCAGCGTAGGAGGGGATGGGACAGGGAGAGCTTTCTTT. This sequence encodes CASSVGGDGTGRAFF.

This clone was recorded only once. The chain has TRBV10-2 and TRBJ1-2; D possibly corresponds to TRBD1 (5 bases). The length of the CDR3 is 12 residues. V was trimmed by 7 bases and J by 5 bases, leaving 11 bases between them. CDR1 WSHSY and CDR2 SAAADI come from the germline V gene. The CDR3 bases are TGCGCCAGCACCGAGGAGGGGTATGGCTACACCTTC. As protein: CASTEEGYGYTF.